The 27 T cell receptor beta chains reported below all come from one sample, sequenced in a study of T cell responses to AZD1222 COVID-19 vaccine. The method was immunoSEQ multiplex PCR; TCRdb's version includes in-frame clones alone and lacks a portion of them. The sample consists of 150,000 to 200,000 clones, about 92% of them appearing once. The sequencing here drew on peripheral blood, taken on day 0 of AZD1222 vaccination. The receptors were sampled from an adult in good health.

This rearrangement joins TRBV19 to TRBJ1-3; D possibly corresponds to TRBD1 (5 bases). The germline V gene encodes CDR1 LNHDA and CDR2 SQIVND (reference sequence). The CDR3 is 16 amino acids. V lost 2 bases and J lost 0, with 11 bases in between. CDR3 nucleotides: TGTGCCAGTAGTATATTCGGGGCAGCCTCTGGAAACACCATATATTTT. This sequence encodes CASSIFGAASGNTIYF.

J is TRBJ1-6 and V is TRBV2, with D unresolved. V was pared by 2 bases and J by 8 bases, with 7 bases between. Germline lookup yields CDR1 SNHLY and CDR2 FYNNEI. The CDR3 loop spans 13 amino acids. The DNA for the CDR3 is TGTGCCAGCAGTGAAATGGTAGATTCACCCCTCCACTTT. Translation: CASSEMVDSPLHF.

The V call is TRBV28, the J call TRBJ2-5; TRBD2 agrees at 8 bases. J was trimmed by 3 bases and V by 7 bases; bases with no gene match: 4. CDR1 is MDHEN, CDR2 SYDVKM, per germline. The CDR3 length is 13 residues. The CDR3 DNA is TGTGCCAGCACCCCGGGGGGGGAAGAGACCCAGTACTTC. Protein: CASTPGGEETQYF.

This chain uses TRBV10-3 with TRBJ1-1; D unclear. Germline lookup yields CDR1 ENHRY and CDR2 SYGVKD. V was clipped by 8 bases and J by 0 bases, with 10 bases between them. The CDR3 has 13 amino acids. CDR3 region: CAILQNMNTEAFF. CDR3 nucleotide sequence: TGTGCCATCCTACAGAACATGAACACTGAAGCTTTCTTT.

CDR3 loop: CASSSDSATDTQYF. The CDR3 nucleotides read TGTGCCAGCAGCTCTGACAGTGCCACAGATACGCAGTATTTT. The chain has TRBV6-5 and TRBJ2-3, with D perhaps matching TRBD1 (5 bases). The CDR3 loop spans 14 amino acids. From germline, CDR1 is MNHEY and CDR2 SVGAGI. Trimming took off 6 bases at V and 2 bases at J, with 12 bases between the two ends.

The chain carries TRBV18 and TRBJ2-1; 8 nucleotides line up with TRBD2. V was pared by 5 bases and J by 0 bases, with 9 bases of the junction left unmatched. Germline CDR1 is KGHSH and CDR2 is LQKENI. The CDR3 length is 17 residues. CDR3 in amino acids: CASSGVLAGTSYNEQFF. DNA for the CDR3: TGTGCCAGCTCAGGGGTGTTAGCGGGGACCTCCTACAATGAGCAGTTCTTC.

In this sample, this clone turned up once. The chain links TRBV4-2 to TRBJ2-4; 7 positions match TRBD1. CDR3 length: 18 amino acids. Germline V gene sequence: CDR1 LGHNA, CDR2 YNFKEQ. With 0 bases clipped from V and 0 bases from J, the junction kept 8 bases outside the gene matches. In nucleotides, the CDR3 is TGTGCCAGCAGCCAAGATGTGGGACAGCTAATAGCCAAAAACATTCAGTACTTC. This translates into CASSQDVGQLIAKNIQYF.

CDR3 coding DNA: TGTGCCAGCAAGAGTAGCGGGGAGTCCTACGAGCAGTACTTC. As protein: CASKSSGESYEQYF. V gene TRBV6-5 combines with J gene TRBJ2-7; 8 nucleotides align to TRBD2. V gave up 7 bases and J gave up 1 base; unmatched junction bases: 6. In germline, CDR1 is MNHEY, CDR2 SVGAGI. CDR3 size: 14 residues.

The chain links TRBV5-1 to TRBJ2-5; 7 positions agree with TRBD1. CDR1 is SGHRS, CDR2 YFSETQ, per germline. V shed 4 bases, J shed 1 base, and the junction held 1 base outside the gene matches. This CDR3 region has 13 residues. CDR3: CASSRDSQETQYF. CDR3 coding DNA: TGCGCCAGCAGCAGGGACAGCCAAGAGACCCAGTACTTC.

The DNA of the CDR3 is TGTGCCAGCAGTTTCAGGGGGCAGGATCAGCCCCAGCATTTT. It yields the protein CASSFRGQDQPQHF. The chain has TRBV6-5 and TRBJ1-5; 8 bases are a match to TRBD1. Unmatched junction bases numbered 4, after V lost 4 bases and J lost 5 bases. In germline, CDR1 is MNHEY, CDR2 SVGAGI. CDR3 length equals 14 residues.

The chain combines TRBV7-9 with TRBJ1-5; D not resolved. Germline CDR1 SEHNR, CDR2 FQNEAQ (reference sequence). The CDR3 is 17 residues long. Trimming cost V 1 base and J 2 bases, with 15 bases left between them. CDR3 nucleotides: TGTGCCAGCAGCTTAGAATATTCCACCGGTCGCAATCAGCCCCAGCATTTT. It specifies CASSLEYSTGRNQPQHF.

In this sample, this clone turned up a few times. The V call is TRBV3-1 (or the pseudogene TRBV3-2), the J call TRBJ1-1, with 10 bases identical to TRBD1. CDR3 length: 17 residues. Germline assignment: CDR1 LGHDT and CDR2 YNNKEL (reference sequence). Trimming took 1 base from V and 3 from J; bases not matched to a gene: 8. This CDR3 reads CASSQADRGLWDTEAFF. CDR3 nucleotides: TGTGCCAGCAGCCAAGCGGACAGGGGGTTATGGGACACTGAAGCTTTCTTT.

V gene TRBV2 combines with J gene TRBJ1-1; no clear D gene. The CDR3 runs to 14 residues. V was pared by 4 bases and J by 0 bases, with 9 bases between. Germline V gives CDR1 SNHLY, CDR2 FYNNEI. CDR3 residues: CASSAGAMNTEAFF. CDR3 nucleotide sequence: TGTGCCAGCAGTGCAGGAGCGATGAACACTGAAGCTTTCTTT.

The chain recombines TRBV12-3 or TRBV12-4 with TRBJ1-1, with D unresolved. The CDR3 is 12 amino acids. V was cut by 4 bases and J by 3 bases, with 6 bases left in between. Here the CDR3 reads CASSSDYTEAFF. CDR3 in DNA: TGTGCCAGCAGTTCAGACTACACTGAAGCTTTCTTT.

This clone was recorded only once. The rearrangement uses TRBV4-1 and TRBJ1-2; 7 bases are shared with TRBD1. This CDR3 is built from 18 residues. V lost 4 bases, J lost 7 bases, and 21 bases stayed unmatched. Germline V CDR1 and CDR2: MGHRA, YSYEKL. CDR3 protein: CASSLPSRGTADGVGYTF. CDR3 in DNA: TGCGCCAGCAGCCTACCAAGCCGCGGGACAGCGGATGGGGTTGGCTACACCTTC.

This clone was recorded once. The chain uses TRBV3-1 (or the pseudogene TRBV3-2) and TRBJ1-2; D may be TRBD1 (6 bases). The CDR3 contains 16 residues. V dropped 1 base and J dropped 4 bases, with 16 bases sitting between them. From germline, CDR1 is LGHDT and CDR2 YNNKEL (reference sequence). This CDR3 is CASSQASGTRGYGYTF. CDR3 nucleotides: TGTGCCAGCAGCCAAGCCTCAGGGACAAGAGGCTATGGCTACACCTTC.

There are a few counts of this clone. The V call is TRBV7-9, the J call TRBJ1-2, with 8 bases fitting TRBD1. CDR3 length equals 15 residues. Looked up from germline, CDR1 is SEHNR and CDR2 is FQNEAQ (reference sequence). Trimming removed 2 bases from V and 6 bases from J; junction bases left unmatched: 8. This chain's CDR3 is CASSLTQGAGNGYTF. The CDR3 region has the DNA TGTGCCAGCAGCTTAACGCAGGGGGCCGGTAATGGCTACACCTTC.

The V gene is TRBV7-4, the J gene TRBJ1-3; D remains unclear. The germline CDR1 and CDR2 sequences are SGHVT and SQSDAQ. This CDR3 region has 16 residues. The ends were cut back, 2 bases at V and 9 bases at J, with 20 bases in the middle. CDR3 in amino acids: CASSLRGTHSPGTIYF. Here the CDR3 DNA reads TGTGCCAGCAGCTTAAGAGGTACGCACAGCCCGGGCACCATATATTTT.

The chain is built from TRBV28 and TRBJ1-3; tentative D call: TRBD1 (5 bases). The germline CDR1 and CDR2 sequences are MDHEN and SYDVKM. V shed 7 bases and J shed 2 bases, with 9 bases lying between them. The CDR3 contains 13 residues. The CDR3 is CASKWGAGNTIYF. CDR3 DNA sequence: TGTGCCAGCAAGTGGGGGGCTGGAAACACCATATATTTT. Full variable domain (outside the CDR3, taken from reference TRBV28 and TRBJ1-3): DVKVTQSSRYLVKRTGEKVFLECVQDMDHENMFWYRQDPGLGLRLIYFSYDVKMKEKGDIPEGYSVSREKKERFSLILESASTNQTSMYLCASKWGAGNTIYFGEGSWLTVV.

The rearrangement links TRBV10-2 to TRBJ2-1; D not certain. The V and J ends lost 7 bases and 8 bases respectively, with 21 bases between them. The germline CDR1 and CDR2 sequences are WSHSY and SAAADI. The CDR3 has 15 amino acids. CDR3 sequence reads: CASKMGLGLGYEQFF. CDR3 nucleotides: TGCGCCAGCAAAATGGGCCTAGGTTTGGGTTATGAGCAGTTCTTC.

Turning to this clone: The same CDR3 arises from other DNA sequences in this sample as well. The chain combines TRBV7-2 with TRBJ2-2, with D uncertain. Germline values: CDR1 SGHTA, CDR2 FQGNSA. CDR3 length equals 14 residues. V dropped 2 bases and J dropped 4 bases, with 8 bases sitting between them. The DNA of the CDR3 is TGTGCCAGCAGCTTAAACCTAGGCACCGGGGAGCTGTTTTTT. Translation gives CASSLNLGTGELFF.

With regard to this clone: The sample contains more than one DNA sequence encoding this CDR3. The chain joins TRBV11-2 to TRBJ2-3; unclear D gene. Trimming cost V 2 bases and J 4 bases, with 7 bases left between them. The CDR3 has 13 residues. The germline V gene has CDR1 SGHAT and CDR2 FQNNGV. In DNA form, the CDR3 reads TGTGCCAGCAGCTTACTCGGACCAGATACGCAGTATTTT. It specifies CASSLLGPDTQYF.

The rearrangement joins TRBV4-1 to TRBJ2-5, with D possibly matching TRBD2 (5 bases). Trimming pared 0 bases from V and 5 bases from J, leaving 13 bases between. The length of the CDR3 is 15 residues. CDR1 and CDR2 (germline): MGHRA, YSYEKL. The CDR3 region is CASSQERSPGETQYF. CDR3 coding DNA: TGCGCCAGCAGCCAAGAAAGGAGTCCGGGGGAGACCCAGTACTTC.

The chain combines TRBV7-2 with TRBJ2-7; 7 positions agree with TRBD1. Germline trimming cut 3 bases from V and 1 base from J; bases unmatched to any gene: 12. In germline, CDR1 is SGHTA, CDR2 FQGNSA. The CDR3 loop spans 17 amino acids. CDR3 coding DNA: TGTGCCAGCAGCTTGGGGACCGGGACAGACCTGTCCTACGAGCAGTACTTC. Amino acid sequence: CASSLGTGTDLSYEQYF.

The V gene is TRBV18, the J gene TRBJ1-2, with a possible D match to TRBD1 (5 bases). The V end lost 3 bases, the J end lost 4 bases, and 15 bases lay between the germline ends. In germline, CDR1 is KGHSH, CDR2 LQKENI. The CDR3 spans 15 residues. CDR3 in DNA: TGTGCCAGCTCACCCACCATAGGGGACGCCTATGGCTACACCTTC. Translating gives CASSPTIGDAYGYTF.

The chain couples TRBV30 to TRBJ1-5; a weak D match, TRBD1 (5 bases). This CDR3 is 15 amino acids long. Trimming shortened V by 1 base and J by 0 bases, and 10 bases separated the two germline ends. Germline CDR1 is GTSNPN and CDR2 is SVGIG (reference sequence). The chain's CDR3 is CAWSAGGNSNQPQHF. The CDR3 DNA is TGTGCCTGGAGTGCCGGGGGGAATAGCAATCAGCCCCAGCATTTT. The full variable domain, its missing parts supplied by reference TRBV30 and TRBJ1-5, is SQTIHQWPATLVQPVGSPLSLECTVEGTSNPNLYWYRQAAGRGLQLLFYSVGIGQISSEVPQNLSASRPQDRQFILSSKKLLLSDSGFYLCAWSAGGNSNQPQHFGDGTRLSIL.

The chain is built from TRBV14 and TRBJ2-5; D is undetermined. CDR3 length equals 14 residues. Germline CDR1 reads SGHDN; CDR2 reads FVKESK. The ends were cut back, 4 bases at V and 4 bases at J, with 13 bases in the middle. The CDR3 sequence is CASSRSHGRETQYF. In nucleotides, the CDR3 is TGTGCCAGCAGCCGGAGTCACGGTCGAGAGACCCAGTACTTC.